The entry below gives a single T cell receptor beta chain sequence along with its context. Its target is not known. The use of a sample-barcoded 5' primer and a J-beta primer mix characterized a second PCR of roughly 7 to 12 cycles. Every cDNA molecule carried a tag from a template-switch adaptor bearing 12 random nucleotides. TCRdb analysed the 5' RACE reads with MiXCR anew, one entry per CDR3 protein. The data contain some 1.6 million distinct CDR3 sequences, about 35% of them singletons. Donor samples were obtained from healthy Caucasian individuals from Russia, aged about 6 to 95. Every sample gave at least 5 micrograms of total RNA when it was extracted. This sample is part of a study of blood T cells in healthy people across ages. Whole-study results and caveats: Significant beta diversity loss was already apparent by age approximately 36, declining roughly linearly.

V dropped 5 bases and J dropped 5 bases, with 13 bases sitting between them. The CDR3 has 13 residues. Germline loops: CDR1 SGDLS, CDR2 YYNGEE. The TCR comes from a woman in her twenties or thirties in good health. The chain recombines TRBV9 with TRBJ1-2, with D perhaps TRBD1 (6 bases). The sample comprised blood. The chain's CDR3 is CASSDTDSYGYTF. In nucleotides, the CDR3 is TGTGCCAGCAGTGACACGGACAGTTATGGCTACACCTTC.